The 30 T cell receptor beta chains below all came from one sample that was sequenced in a study of beta chain features in type 1 diabetes. Study-wide results and limits: Among patients with Type 1 diabetes, TCRB CDR3s were moderately but significantly shorter in every one of the four CD4+ subsets.

TCRB transcripts that were expressed got sequenced, as all of the isolated RNA had been reverse transcribed. Repertoires were generated with immunoSEQ multiplex PCR, while TCRdb's copy carries only in-frame clones and drops some. The sample holds 50,000 to 65,000 clones, roughly 39% seen once. Their target antigens are unknown. Sequenced sample: Tregs from blood. The receptors originated from a man aged 25 to 45 with type 1 diabetes.

J is TRBJ1-2 and V is TRBV4-3, with D perhaps matching TRBD1 (5 bases). The CDR3 spans 15 residues. Deletions cut 1 base from V and 7 bases from J, with 16 bases between. CDR1 LGHNA and CDR2 YSLEER come from the germline V gene. DNA of the CDR3: TGCGCCAGCAGCCAAGTATCAACAGGTCTGAGTGGCTACACCTTC. As protein: CASSQVSTGLSGYTF.

V is TRBV7-2 and J is TRBJ1-4, with a weak D call TRBD1 (5 bases). Trimming removed 3 bases from V and 5 bases from J, with 16 bases in between. The CDR3 covers 16 residues. CDR1 and CDR2 (germline): SGHTA, FQGNSA. The CDR3 region is CASSFGGAISNEKLFF. The CDR3 bases are TGTGCCAGCAGCTTCGGGGGAGCTATCTCGAATGAAAAACTGTTTTTT.

The V gene is TRBV6-6, the J gene TRBJ1-1; maybe TRBD1 (5 bases). The CDR3 has 15 residues. V lost 2 bases and J lost 0, with 10 bases in between. Germline CDR1 MNHNY, CDR2 SVGAGI (reference sequence). The CDR3 sequence: CASSYLGAVNTEAFF. Written as DNA, the CDR3 is TGTGCCAGCAGTTACCTTGGGGCGGTGAACACTGAAGCTTTCTTT.

The chain combines TRBV28 with TRBJ2-3, with D maybe TRBD2 (5 bases). The CDR3 is 16 amino acids. Germline V gene data show CDR1 as MDHEN and CDR2 as SYDVKM. With 3 bases removed from V and 2 bases from J, the gap between germline ends came to 15 bases. The CDR3 spells CASSLGLAFYTDTQYF. CDR3 sequence (DNA): TGTGCCAGCAGTTTGGGTCTAGCATTTTACACAGATACGCAGTATTTT.

This chain connects TRBV7-2 to TRBJ1-5; D ambiguous. The CDR3 consists of 16 residues. Trimming stripped 5 bases from V and 5 bases from J, with 19 bases between. Germline CDR1 and CDR2: SGHTA and FQGNSA. As DNA, the CDR3 is TGTGCCAGCAGCCTCACGGCGGCCCGTTCCGATCAGCCCCAGCATTTT. Translation: CASSLTAARSDQPQHF.

This clone was counted only a few times. This chain links TRBV5-4 with TRBJ2-3; 9 nucleotides line up with TRBD2. Germline trimming cut 0 bases from V and 5 bases from J; bases unmatched to any gene: 13. The CDR3 is 18 amino acids. Germline values: CDR1 SGHNT, CDR2 YYREEE (reference sequence). CDR3 loop: CASSLGSGSDIRGDTQYF. The CDR3 DNA follows: TGTGCCAGCAGCTTGGGTAGCGGGAGCGACATCCGGGGAGATACGCAGTATTTT.

V usage is TRBV11-3 and J usage is TRBJ2-1; 9 bases line up with TRBD2. V was clipped by 1 base and J by 9 bases; unmatched bases: 7. The germline V gene has CDR1 SGHNT and CDR2 YENEEA. The CDR3 has 15 amino acids. The CDR3 nucleotides are TGTGCCAGCAGCTTAGGGGTAGCGGGAGCGGGTGAGCAGTTCTTC. Its translation is CASSLGVAGAGEQFF.

This chain connects TRBV6-5 to TRBJ2-3; D is perhaps TRBD1 (6 bases). This CDR3 spans 14 amino acids. The germline V and J ends were trimmed by 0 bases and 3 bases, with 7 bases remaining between them. Germline CDR1 and CDR2: MNHEY and SVGAGI. For the CDR3, the DNA is TGTGCCAGCAGTTACTCAGGGGGAACAGATACGCAGTATTTT. Protein sequence: CASSYSGGTDTQYF.

This rearrangement joins TRBV28 to TRBJ2-5; D is uncertain. The J call may be mistaken, given a closer DNA end match to TRBJ2-7. CDR3 length equals 10 residues. Per germline, CDR1 MDHEN and CDR2 SYDVKM. The CDR3 bases are TGTGCCAGCAGTCTCTACGAGCAGTACTTC. This gives the protein CASSLYEQYF.

This clone has more than one count but fewer than ten. V usage is TRBV2 and J usage is TRBJ1-5; 8 bases match TRBD1. The CDR3 is 11 amino acids. CDR1 is SNHLY and CDR2 is FYNNEI in the germline V gene. V gave up 7 bases and J gave up 10 bases; unmatched junction bases: 3. The CDR3 DNA is TGTGCCAGCAACGGACAGGGCCCCCAGCATTTT. Translating gives CASNGQGPQHF.

This clone appeared a few times. The chain combines TRBV7-8 with TRBJ1-3; the D gene is possibly TRBD1 (5 bases). CDR1 and CDR2 from the germline V gene are SGHVS and FQNEAQ. V dropped 1 base and J dropped 2 bases, with 9 bases sitting between them. The CDR3 consists of 15 residues. The CDR3 spells CASSLGQIPGNTIYF. CDR3 nucleotide sequence: TGTGCCAGCAGCTTAGGACAGATCCCTGGAAACACCATATATTTT. Filled out from reference TRBV7-8 and TRBJ1-3, the complete variable domain reads GAGVSQSPRYKVAKRGQDVALRCDPISGHVSLFWYQQALGQGPEFLTYFQNEAQLDKSGLPSDRFFAERPEGSVSTLKIQRTQQEDSAVYLCASSLGQIPGNTIYFGEGSWLTVV.

V usage is TRBV2 and J usage is TRBJ1-3; D is perhaps TRBD1 (5 bases). Trimming removed 7 bases at V and 6 bases at J, with 10 bases between. The CDR3 has 12 residues. Germline CDR1 SNHLY, CDR2 FYNNEI. As DNA, the CDR3 is TGTGCCAGCAAAGGGGATGCAAACACCATATATTTT. As protein: CASKGDANTIYF.

J is TRBJ2-7 and V is TRBV7-9; TRBD1 might be the D (6 bases). V lost 1 base and J lost 5, with 18 bases in between. From germline, CDR1 is SEHNR and CDR2 FQNEAQ (reference sequence). The CDR3 loop spans 16 amino acids. The CDR3 DNA reads as TGTGCCAGCAGCTTAGTCGGGTCGGCAGGGGTTAACGAGCAGTACTTC. It encodes CASSLVGSAGVNEQYF.

This clone was counted between two and nine times. This chain joins TRBV19 and TRBJ2-7; tentatively, D is TRBD2 (5 bases). CDR1 and CDR2 from the germline V gene are LNHDA and SQIVND (reference sequence). Trimming removed 3 bases at V and 4 bases at J, with 13 bases between. The CDR3 loop spans 14 amino acids. CDR3 sequence: CASSIRGPVYEQYF. Here the CDR3 DNA reads TGTGCCAGTAGTATTCGGGGTCCCGTATACGAGCAGTACTTC.

The chain carries TRBV30 and TRBJ1-1; D remains unclear. Deletions cut 6 bases from V and 4 bases from J, with 18 bases between. The CDR3 spans 14 residues. Germline CDR1 and CDR2: GTSNPN and SVGIG (reference sequence). The CDR3 DNA follows: TGTGCCTGCCCCGCTCAAGCCGGTAGCACTGAAGCTTTCTTT. This gives the protein CACPAQAGSTEAFF. The variable domain in full, with the rest retrieved from reference TRBV30 and TRBJ1-1, is SQTIHQWPATLVQPVGSPLSLECTVEGTSNPNLYWYRQAAGRGLQLLFYSVGIGQISSEVPQNLSASRPQDRQFILSSKKLLLSDSGFYLCACPAQAGSTEAFFGQGTRLTVV.

The chain has TRBV7-8 and TRBJ2-1, with a possible D match to TRBD2 (6 bases). V lost 2 bases, J lost 4 bases, and 12 bases lay in between. CDR3 size: 15 residues. Germline-derived CDR1 and CDR2 are SGHVS and FQNEAQ. In nucleotides, the CDR3 is TGTGCCAGCAGCTTATCGGCTAGCGTGTACAATGAGCAGTTCTTC. It translates to CASSLSASVYNEQFF.

The chain joins TRBV7-9 to TRBJ2-7; the D gene is possibly TRBD2 (5 bases). V lost 4 bases and J lost 2, with 9 bases in between. CDR1 and CDR2 (germline): SEHNR, FQNEAQ (reference sequence). The CDR3 has 13 residues. Here the CDR3 DNA reads TGTGCCAGCAGCTCCCGGGGTCCCTACGAGCAGTACTTC. Protein: CASSSRGPYEQYF. Full variable domain (outside the CDR3, taken from reference TRBV7-9 and TRBJ2-7): DTGVSQNPRHKITKRGQNVTFRCDPISEHNRLYWYRQTLGQGPEFLTYFQNEAQLEKSRLLSDRFSAERPKGSFSTLEIQRTEQGDSAMYLCASSSRGPYEQYFGPGTRLTVT.

The chain couples TRBV4-1 to TRBJ2-1, with 8 bases matching TRBD1. Trimming removed 2 bases from V and 8 bases from J; junction bases left unmatched: 14. Germline V CDR1 and CDR2: MGHRA, YSYEKL. This CDR3 has 17 residues. The CDR3 is CASSQKASDRVGHEQFF. CDR3 nucleotide sequence: TGCGCCAGCAGCCAAAAAGCGTCGGACAGGGTAGGTCATGAGCAGTTCTTC.

This CDR3 reads CASSLPGRSDTQYF. The CDR3 DNA follows: TGTGCCAGCAGTTTACCAGGGCGGTCAGATACGCAGTATTTT. The chain combines TRBV28 with TRBJ2-3, with TRBD1 as a possible D gene (5 bases). From germline, CDR1 is MDHEN and CDR2 SYDVKM. The CDR3 extends over 14 amino acids. The V end lost 2 bases, the J end lost 4 bases, and 10 bases lay between the germline ends. Drawing the rest from reference TRBV28 and TRBJ2-3, the complete variable domain is DVKVTQSSRYLVKRTGEKVFLECVQDMDHENMFWYRQDPGLGLRLIYFSYDVKMKEKGDIPEGYSVSREKKERFSLILESASTNQTSMYLCASSLPGRSDTQYFGPGTRLTVL.

The rearrangement joins TRBV13 to TRBJ2-3, with 12 bases matching TRBD2. The germline CDR1 and CDR2 sequences are PRHDT and FYEKMQ (reference sequence). Unmatched junction bases numbered 19, after V lost 2 bases and J lost 4 bases. CDR3 length: 21 residues. As DNA, the CDR3 is TGTGCCAGCAGCTTATCAGGGTGGTCGGGACTAGCGGGTATGGGGGCAGATACGCAGTATTTT. Its protein product is CASSLSGWSGLAGMGADTQYF.

V is TRBV29-1 and J is TRBJ2-3, with TRBD1 identical over 8 bases. The CDR3 totals 16 residues. CDR1 and CDR2 (germline): SQVTM, ANQGSEA. The junction had 13 bases not matched to a gene; V was cut back by 4 bases and J by 4 bases. The CDR3 bases are TGCAGCGTTGGGGGGACAGGCCCGTTAAGGGCAGATACGCAGTATTTT. Protein: CSVGGTGPLRADTQYF.

This clone was recorded a few times. The rearrangement joins TRBV19 to TRBJ2-7; 7 bases are a match to TRBD1. J lost 7 bases, V lost 6 bases, and 9 bases had no gene match. The V gene's germline CDR1 is LNHDA and CDR2 SQIVND (reference sequence). The CDR3 runs 13 residues. CDR3 DNA sequence: TGTGCCAGTAGGGGCAGGGGGATCCGGGAGCAGTACTTC. Its protein is CASRGRGIREQYF.

Concerning this clone itself: Other DNA sequences in this sample translate to the same CDR3. The J gene is TRBJ2-7, the V gene TRBV18, with 8 bases lining up with TRBD1. Per germline, CDR1 KGHSH and CDR2 LQKENI. V shed 6 bases and J 2 bases; nucleotides not matched to a gene: 3. The CDR3 is made up of 13 amino acids. The CDR3: CASSIQGAYEQYF. Written as DNA, the CDR3 is TGTGCCAGCTCCATACAGGGGGCCTACGAGCAGTACTTC.

The chain links TRBV18 to TRBJ1-5, with TRBD1 identical over 7 bases. V gave up 6 bases and J gave up 3 bases; unmatched junction bases: 8. Germline V gene data show CDR1 as KGHSH and CDR2 as LQKENI. The CDR3 is 15 amino acids. The CDR3 sequence is CASSATGIINQPQHF. For the CDR3, the DNA is TGTGCCAGCTCGGCGACAGGGATAATCAATCAGCCCCAGCATTTT.

J is TRBJ1-2 and V is TRBV19; D might be TRBD1 (6 bases). Germline values: CDR1 LNHDA, CDR2 SQIVND (reference sequence). The CDR3 contains 15 residues. V lost 10 bases, J lost 8 bases, and 26 bases lay in between. The CDR3 spells CATGSEDRSSGGYTF. The CDR3 DNA reads TGTGCCACGGGGAGTGAAGACAGGTCCTCCGGCGGCTACACCTTC.

CDR3 sequence: CAINSGQGTYEQYF. The CDR3 DNA follows: TGTGCCATCAACTCGGGACAGGGGACCTACGAGCAGTACTTC. V gene TRBV10-3 combines with J gene TRBJ2-7, with 10 bases aligning to TRBD1. V was pared by 7 bases and J by 2 bases, with 5 bases of the junction left unmatched. Germline CDR1 is ENHRY and CDR2 is SYGVKD. CDR3 length: 14 residues.

Only a few counts were recorded for this clone. The chain links TRBV19 to TRBJ2-5, with 7 nucleotides matching TRBD2. Germline V CDR1 and CDR2: LNHDA, SQIVND (reference sequence). CDR3 length equals 15 residues. The CDR3 region is CASSRMASGKETQYF. The CDR3 coding sequence is TGTGCTTCAAGCAGGATGGCTAGCGGTAAAGAGACCCAGTACTTC. Full variable domain (missing parts from reference TRBV19 and TRBJ2-5): DGGITQSPKYLFRKEGQNVTLSCEQNLNHDAMYWYRQDPGQGLRLIYYSQIVNDFQKGDIAEGYSVSREKKESFPLTVTSAQKNPTAFYLCASSRMASGKETQYFGPGTRLLVL.

The rearrangement joins TRBV15 to TRBJ2-4, with 7 bases matching TRBD1. V dropped 4 bases and J dropped 3; count of bases not matched to a gene: 9. The CDR3 has 16 amino acids. Germline-derived CDR1 and CDR2 are LNHNV and YYDKDF (reference sequence). Here the CDR3 DNA reads TGTGCCACCAGCAAAAAGGGACAGTCCAACAAAAACATTCAGTACTTC. Translation gives CATSKKGQSNKNIQYF.

The genes are TRBV30 and TRBJ2-3, with 8 bases that match TRBD2. The CDR3 covers 14 residues. Per germline, CDR1 GTSNPN and CDR2 SVGIG (reference sequence). V gave up 2 bases and J gave up 4 bases; unmatched junction bases: 5. CDR3 in DNA: TGTGCCTGGAGTCCAGCGGGAGCGGCAGATACGCAGTATTTT. As protein: CAWSPAGAADTQYF.

V and J are TRBV19 and TRBJ2-4; 9 positions agree with TRBD1. Per germline, CDR1 LNHDA and CDR2 SQIVND (reference sequence). The length of the CDR3 is 18 residues. J was trimmed by 0 bases and V by 5 bases; bases with no gene match: 11. In nucleotides, the CDR3 is TGTGCCAGTAGTGCCAGGACAGGGGCGGGGGAAGCCAAAAACATTCAGTACTTC. Its translation: CASSARTGAGEAKNIQYF.